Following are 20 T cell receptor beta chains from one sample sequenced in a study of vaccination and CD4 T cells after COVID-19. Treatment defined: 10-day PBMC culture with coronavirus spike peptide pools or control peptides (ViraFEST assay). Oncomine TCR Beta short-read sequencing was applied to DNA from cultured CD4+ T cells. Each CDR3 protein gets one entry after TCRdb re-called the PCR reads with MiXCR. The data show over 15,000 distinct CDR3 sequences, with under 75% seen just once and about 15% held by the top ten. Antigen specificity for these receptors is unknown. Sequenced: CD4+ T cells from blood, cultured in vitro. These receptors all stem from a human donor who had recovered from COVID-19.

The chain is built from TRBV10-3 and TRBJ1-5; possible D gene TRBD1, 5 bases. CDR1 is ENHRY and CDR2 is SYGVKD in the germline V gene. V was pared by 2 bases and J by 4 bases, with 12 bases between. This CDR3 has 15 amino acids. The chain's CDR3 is CAISESDRPNQPQHF. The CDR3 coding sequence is TGTGCCATCAGTGAGAGTGACAGACCTAATCAGCCCCAGCATTTT.

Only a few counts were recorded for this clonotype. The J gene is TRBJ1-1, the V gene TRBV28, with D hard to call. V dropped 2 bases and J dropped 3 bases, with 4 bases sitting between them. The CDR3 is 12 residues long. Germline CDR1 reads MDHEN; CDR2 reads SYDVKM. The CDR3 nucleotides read TGTGCCAGCAGTTTAAGGGACACTGAAGCTTTCTTT. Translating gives CASSLRDTEAFF.

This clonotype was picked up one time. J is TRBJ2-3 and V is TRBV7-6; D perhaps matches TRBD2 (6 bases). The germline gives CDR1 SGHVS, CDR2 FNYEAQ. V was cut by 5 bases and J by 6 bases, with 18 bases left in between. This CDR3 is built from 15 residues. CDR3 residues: CASSAAGRQVDTQYF. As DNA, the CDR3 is TGTGCCAGCAGCGCCGCGGGACGGCAGGTGGATACGCAGTATTTT.

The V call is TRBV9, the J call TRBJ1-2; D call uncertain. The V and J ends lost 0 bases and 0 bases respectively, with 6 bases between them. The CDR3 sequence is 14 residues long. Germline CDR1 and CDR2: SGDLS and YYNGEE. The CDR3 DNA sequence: TGTGCCAGCAGCGTAGAAGGAGCTAACTATGGCTACACCTTC. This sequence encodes CASSVEGANYGYTF. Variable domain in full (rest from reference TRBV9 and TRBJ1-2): DSGVTQTPKHLITATGQRVTLRCSPRSGDLSVYWYQQSLDQGLQFLIQYYNGEERAKGNILERFSAQQFPDLHSELNLSSLELGDSALYFCASSVEGANYGYTFGSGTRLTVV.

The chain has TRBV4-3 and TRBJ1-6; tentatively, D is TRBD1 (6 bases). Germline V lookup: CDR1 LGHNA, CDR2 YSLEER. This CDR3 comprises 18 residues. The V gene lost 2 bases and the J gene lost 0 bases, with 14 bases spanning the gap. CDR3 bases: TGCGCCAGCAGCCAATTCCTACAGGGTAGCTCCTATAATTCACCCCTCCACTTT. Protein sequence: CASSQFLQGSSYNSPLHF.

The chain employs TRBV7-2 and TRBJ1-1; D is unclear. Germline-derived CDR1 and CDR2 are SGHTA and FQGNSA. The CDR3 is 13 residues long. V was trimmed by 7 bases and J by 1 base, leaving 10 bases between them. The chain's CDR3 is CASIGLWNTEAFF. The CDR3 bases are TGTGCCAGCATCGGACTATGGAACACTGAAGCTTTCTTT.

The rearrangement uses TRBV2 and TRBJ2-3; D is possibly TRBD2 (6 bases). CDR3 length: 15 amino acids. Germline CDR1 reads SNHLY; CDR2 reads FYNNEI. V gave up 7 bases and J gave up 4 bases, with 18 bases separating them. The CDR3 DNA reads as TGTGCCAGCACTAAAACTCCCGGGGGAGCAGATACGCAGTATTTT. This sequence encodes CASTKTPGGADTQYF. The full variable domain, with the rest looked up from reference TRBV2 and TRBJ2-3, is EPEVTQTPSHQVTQMGQEVILRCVPISNHLYFYWYRQILGQKVEFLVSFYNNEISEKSEIFDDQFSVERPDGSNFTLKIRSTKLEDSAMYFCASTKTPGGADTQYFGPGTRLTVL.

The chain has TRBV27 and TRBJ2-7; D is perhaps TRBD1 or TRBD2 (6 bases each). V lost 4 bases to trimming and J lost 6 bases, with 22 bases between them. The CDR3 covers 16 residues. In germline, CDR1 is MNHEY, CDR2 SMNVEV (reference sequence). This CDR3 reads CASSSRLRGRRGEQYF. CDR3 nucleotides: TGTGCCAGCAGTTCGCGCCTTCGGGGGCGGCGAGGCGAGCAGTACTTC.

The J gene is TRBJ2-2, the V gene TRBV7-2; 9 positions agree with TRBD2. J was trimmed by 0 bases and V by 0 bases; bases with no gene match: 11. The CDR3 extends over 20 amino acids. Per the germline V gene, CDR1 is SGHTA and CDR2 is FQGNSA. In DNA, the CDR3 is TGTGCCAGCAGCTTAGCGGTTAGCGGGAGATTAACGGCGAACACCGGGGAGCTGTTTTTT. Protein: CASSLAVSGRLTANTGELFF.

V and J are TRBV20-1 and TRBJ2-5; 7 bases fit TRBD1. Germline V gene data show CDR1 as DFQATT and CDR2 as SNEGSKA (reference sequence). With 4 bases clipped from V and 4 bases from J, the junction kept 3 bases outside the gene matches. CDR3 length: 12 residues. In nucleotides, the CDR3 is TGCAGTGCTACAGGGGGTCTAGAGACCCAGTACTTC. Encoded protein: CSATGGLETQYF.

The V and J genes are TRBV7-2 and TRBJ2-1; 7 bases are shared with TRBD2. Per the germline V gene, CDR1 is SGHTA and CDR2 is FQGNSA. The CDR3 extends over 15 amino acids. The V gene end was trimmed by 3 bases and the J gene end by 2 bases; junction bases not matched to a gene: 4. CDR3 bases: TGTGCCAGCAGCTTTCTCGGACTAGCCTACAATGAGCAGTTCTTC. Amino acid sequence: CASSFLGLAYNEQFF.

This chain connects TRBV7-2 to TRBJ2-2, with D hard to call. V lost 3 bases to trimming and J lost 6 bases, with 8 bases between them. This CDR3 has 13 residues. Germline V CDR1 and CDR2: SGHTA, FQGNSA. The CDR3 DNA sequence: TGTGCCAGCAGCTTTCCGACCGCCGGGGAGCTGTTTTTT. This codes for CASSFPTAGELFF.

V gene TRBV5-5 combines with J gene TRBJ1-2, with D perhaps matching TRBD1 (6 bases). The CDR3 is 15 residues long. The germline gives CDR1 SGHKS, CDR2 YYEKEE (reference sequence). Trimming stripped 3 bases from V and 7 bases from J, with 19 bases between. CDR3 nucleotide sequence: TGTGCCAGCAGCTCGGAATGGGGGGCGGTTCCTGGCTACACCTTC. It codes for CASSSEWGAVPGYTF. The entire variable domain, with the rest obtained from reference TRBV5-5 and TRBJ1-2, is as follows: DAGVTQSPTHLIKTRGQQVTLRCSPISGHKSVSWYQQVLGQGPQFIFQYYEKEERGRGNFPDRFSARQFPNYSSELNVNALLLGDSALYLCASSSEWGAVPGYTFGSGTRLTVV.

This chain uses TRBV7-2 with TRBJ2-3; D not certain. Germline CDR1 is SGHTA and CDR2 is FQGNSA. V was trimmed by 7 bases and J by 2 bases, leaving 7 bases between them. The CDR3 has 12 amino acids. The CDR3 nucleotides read TGTGCCAGCACCCCCCACACAGATACGCAGTATTTT. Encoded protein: CASTPHTDTQYF.

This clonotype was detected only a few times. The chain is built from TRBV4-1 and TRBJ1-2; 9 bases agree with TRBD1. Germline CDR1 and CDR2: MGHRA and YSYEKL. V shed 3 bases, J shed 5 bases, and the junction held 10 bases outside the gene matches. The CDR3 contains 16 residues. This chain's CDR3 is CASSHSGQGEGYGYTF. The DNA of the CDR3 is TGCGCCAGCAGCCACTCGGGACAGGGAGAGGGGTATGGCTACACCTTC.

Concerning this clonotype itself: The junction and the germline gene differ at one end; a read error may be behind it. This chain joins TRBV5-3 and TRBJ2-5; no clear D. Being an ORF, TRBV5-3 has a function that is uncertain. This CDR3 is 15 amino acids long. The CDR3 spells CASSLRHGYQETQYF. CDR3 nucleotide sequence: TGTGCCAGCAGCTTGCGCCATGGGTACCAAGAGACCCAGTACTTC.

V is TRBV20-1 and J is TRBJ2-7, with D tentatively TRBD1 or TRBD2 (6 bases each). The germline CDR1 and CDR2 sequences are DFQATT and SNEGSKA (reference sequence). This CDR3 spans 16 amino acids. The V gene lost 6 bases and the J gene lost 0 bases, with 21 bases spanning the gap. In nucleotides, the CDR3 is TGCAGTGCCAGAACCGCTCGGGGGCTGATCTCCTACGAGCAGTACTTC. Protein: CSARTARGLISYEQYF.

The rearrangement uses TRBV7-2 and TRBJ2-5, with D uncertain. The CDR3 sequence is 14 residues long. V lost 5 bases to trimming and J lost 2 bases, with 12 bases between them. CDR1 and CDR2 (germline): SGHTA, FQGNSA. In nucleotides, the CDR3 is TGTGCCAGCAGCAAGCCCGCTCCACAAGAGACCCAGTACTTC. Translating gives CASSKPAPQETQYF.

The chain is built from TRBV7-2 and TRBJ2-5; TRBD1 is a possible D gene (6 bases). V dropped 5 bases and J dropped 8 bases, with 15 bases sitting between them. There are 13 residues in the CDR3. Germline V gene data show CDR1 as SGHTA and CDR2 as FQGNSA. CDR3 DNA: TGTGCCAGCAGCCCGCCCGGACAGAGAACCCAGTACTTC. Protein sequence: CASSPPGQRTQYF.

CDR3 protein: CASRGVAGFEQYF. DNA for the CDR3: TGTGCCAGCAGGGGGGTGGCAGGCTTCGAGCAGTACTTC. The chain combines TRBV2 with TRBJ2-7, with D tentatively TRBD1 or TRBD2 (5 bases each). CDR1 is SNHLY and CDR2 is FYNNEI in the germline V gene. The V end lost 6 bases, the J end lost 6 bases, and 15 bases lay between the germline ends. This CDR3 comprises 13 residues.